Sequencing of this TCR beta chain was carried out in a study of PD-1 blockade in classical Hodgkin lymphoma. Findings and limits, study-wide: Similar baseline diversity was found in complete responders and newly diagnosed patients.

A word on this clone: Its cognate antigen is unknown.

After autologous stem cell transplantation all patients relapsed, and prior brentuximab vedotin exposure differed between cohorts. Sequencing used immunoSEQ multiplex PCR; TCRdb keeps in-frame clones, though not all of them. The data contain roughly 15,000 clones, more than 55% of them seen just once; the ten biggest clones take up approximately 8.3%. Sample: peripheral blood mononuclear cells (PBMCs), taken before the second cycle of nivolumab. This clonotype was obtained from a human donor with classical Hodgkin lymphoma.

The chain's CDR3 is CASSLFYGSSGNTIYF. CDR3 nucleotide sequence: TGTGCCAGCAGTTTGTTTTACGGTAGCTCTGGAAACACCATATATTTT. This chain uses TRBV28 with TRBJ1-3; no clear D gene. Germline CDR1 is MDHEN and CDR2 is SYDVKM. V was shortened by 3 bases and J by 0 bases, with 12 bases between the two germline ends. The CDR3 sequence is 16 residues long.